This TCR beta chain was captured in a study of T-cell memory formation after mild COVID-19. Study-level points and caveats: Clones contracting day 15 to 85 were balanced CD4/CD8; later expanders leaned CD4+. Specificity for SARS-CoV-2 was not confirmed among the second-wave clones peaking on day 37.

TCRdb passed the 5' RACE reads through MiXCR, listing each CDR3 protein once. This table has 150,000 to 200,000 distinct CDR3 sequences, approximately 16% appearing once. Per germline, CDR1 LGHNA and CDR2 YNFKEQ. The CDR3 is 16 residues long. V was pared by 3 bases and J by 8 bases, with 20 bases between. This clonotype has only a few counts. Its antigen is still unknown. The chain links TRBV4-2 to TRBJ2-1; D is perhaps TRBD2 (5 bases). Specimen: PBMCs or a T cell subset sorted from them (not recorded which). The receptor was isolated from an adult woman who had mild COVID-19 (a few samples of this study predate the infection). Cell type and time point are not known. The CDR3 bases are TGTGCCAGCAGCCACCAAGCGGAAATCCCCTCCGATGAGCAGTTCTTC. Residues: CASSHQAEIPSDEQFF.